These 20 T cell receptor beta chains were sequenced from one sample in a study of blood T cell repertoires in COVID-19. The method was immunoSEQ multiplex PCR; TCRdb's version includes in-frame clones alone and lacks a portion of them. The sample yields about 110,000 clones, approximately 82% seen once. The sample was peripheral blood. The source is a woman in her 70s with acute or convalescent COVID-19.

The chain combines TRBV3-1 (or the pseudogene TRBV3-2) with TRBJ2-5, with D tentatively TRBD2 (5 bases). The CDR3 contains 15 residues. Trimming shortened V by 6 bases and J by 3 bases, and 17 bases separated the two germline ends. In germline, CDR1 is LGHDT, CDR2 YNNKEL (reference sequence). CDR3 DNA sequence: TGTGCCAGCAGTTCTAGCTCACTCGGGGAAGAGACCCAGTACTTC. This gives the protein CASSSSSLGEETQYF.

V and J are TRBV28 and TRBJ2-5, with D possibly TRBD2 on 5 matching bases. The V end lost 2 bases, the J end lost 3 bases, and 10 bases lay between the germline ends. Germline lookup yields CDR1 MDHEN and CDR2 SYDVKM. There are 14 residues in the CDR3. As DNA, the CDR3 is TGTGCCAGCAGTTTACAGGCCGGGAAAGAGACCCAGTACTTC. Protein product: CASSLQAGKETQYF.

This clone was detected only once. The rearrangement joins TRBV19 to TRBJ2-5; no definite D call. V lost 3 bases, J lost 2 bases, and 13 bases lay in between. Germline V gene lookup returns CDR1 LNHDA and CDR2 SQIVND (reference sequence). CDR3 size: 15 residues. The CDR3 reads CASSITPRQQETQYF. The CDR3 DNA reads as TGTGCCAGTAGTATTACTCCCAGGCAACAAGAGACCCAGTACTTC.

The J gene is TRBJ1-5, the V gene TRBV7-2, with D tentatively TRBD1 (5 bases). Germline V CDR1 and CDR2: SGHTA, FQGNSA. Trimming cost V 5 bases and J 2 bases, with 13 bases left between them. CDR3 size: 15 residues. The CDR3 here is CASSPGGRGNQPQHF. CDR3 DNA sequence: TGTGCCAGCAGCCCCGGTGGCAGGGGCAATCAGCCCCAGCATTTT.

Concerning this clone itself: At one end, the junction sequence differs from germline, possibly due to a read error. The chain employs TRBV10-1 and TRBJ2-2; D uncertain. This CDR3 contains 14 residues. The germline V gene has CDR1 WNHNN and CDR2 SYGVQD (reference sequence). The CDR3 protein is CASSAYENPGELFF. In DNA, the CDR3 is TGCGCCAGCAGTGCCTATGAGAACCCCGGGGAGCTGTTTTTT.

The gene calls are TRBV7-9 and TRBJ1-2; the D gene is possibly TRBD1 (5 bases). Between the trimmed V and J ends, which lost 3 bases and 1 base, there was a span of 15 bases. The CDR3 is made up of 16 amino acids. Germline V gene sequence: CDR1 SEHNR, CDR2 FQNEAQ (reference sequence). CDR3 DNA: TGTGCCAGCAGCTTCGCGACAGCCCTAGTTAACTATGGCTACACCTTC. It is translated as CASSFATALVNYGYTF.

The rearrangement uses TRBV28 and TRBJ2-7; D possibly corresponds to TRBD2 (6 bases). The germline V and J ends were trimmed by 4 bases and 4 bases, with 17 bases remaining between them. The CDR3 length is 15 residues. From germline, CDR1 is MDHEN and CDR2 SYDVKM. Here the CDR3 reads CASSSPANGGYEQYF. In DNA, the CDR3 is TGTGCCAGCAGTTCCCCCGCAAATGGGGGGTACGAGCAGTACTTC.

The count of this clone is one. V is TRBV30 and J is TRBJ1-2; 9 bases align to TRBD1. V trimming: 2 bases; J trimming: 4 bases; junction bases outside the gene matches: 5. The CDR3 runs 14 residues. Germline V gives CDR1 GTSNPN, CDR2 SVGIG (reference sequence). The CDR3 bases are TGTGCCTGGAGTCGGACAGGGGATTTCTATGGCTACACCTTC. Its protein is CAWSRTGDFYGYTF.

The chain combines TRBV9 with TRBJ2-7, with 14 bases that match TRBD2. Germline CDR1 reads SGDLS; CDR2 reads YYNGEE. J lost 7 bases, V lost 4 bases, and 4 bases had no gene match. The CDR3 has 14 residues. Written as DNA, the CDR3 is TGTGCCAGCAGCCGACTAGCGGGAGGGGGTGAGCAGTACTTC. This gives the protein CASSRLAGGGEQYF.

In DNA, the CDR3 is TGTGCCAGCAGCGCAGGACAGCGAGTCACCTACGAGCAGTACTTC. It yields the protein CASSAGQRVTYEQYF. This sequence joins TRBV11-2 and TRBJ2-7; perhaps TRBD1 as D (6 bases). Germline-derived CDR1 and CDR2 are SGHAT and FQNNGV. The CDR3 runs to 15 residues. Between the trimmed V and J ends, which lost 5 bases and 2 bases, there was a span of 16 bases.

This clone was observed once. The chain recombines TRBV7-8 with TRBJ2-1, with 9 bases that match TRBD2. V was clipped by 0 bases and J by 6 bases; unmatched bases: 15. In germline, CDR1 is SGHVS, CDR2 FQNEAQ. The CDR3 is 19 amino acids. The CDR3, as DNA: TGTGCCAGCAGCTTAGCAGGGCGGGGCACTAGCGGGCTAAGCAATGAGCAGTTCTTC. It is translated as CASSLAGRGTSGLSNEQFF.

The genes are TRBV2 and TRBJ1-4; 9 bases fit TRBD1. Trimming removed 1 base from V and 11 bases from J; junction bases left unmatched: 8. The CDR3 runs to 15 residues. From germline, CDR1 is SNHLY and CDR2 FYNNEI. The DNA of the CDR3 is TGTGCCAGCAGTGAAGGAGGGACAGGACAGGGGAAACTGTTTTTT. Translating gives CASSEGGTGQGKLFF.

CDR3 nucleotide sequence: TGTGCCAGCAGTTTGGTGGGACTAGCGGGAGCTAGCACAGATACGCAGTATTTT. Protein product: CASSLVGLAGASTDTQYF. The chain joins TRBV28 to TRBJ2-3; 14 bases agree with TRBD2. The germline gives CDR1 MDHEN, CDR2 SYDVKM. There are 18 residues in the CDR3. The V gene end was trimmed by 3 bases and the J gene end by 0 bases; junction bases not matched to a gene: 5.

This chain joins TRBV28 and TRBJ1-6, with 7 positions matching TRBD1. Per germline, CDR1 MDHEN and CDR2 SYDVKM. Germline trimming cut 5 bases from V and 7 bases from J; bases unmatched to any gene: 2. This CDR3 contains 13 residues. The CDR3 coding sequence is TGTGCCAGCAGTACAGGGGTCAATTCACCCCTCCACTTT. It encodes CASSTGVNSPLHF.

This chain links TRBV19 with TRBJ2-7; D is perhaps TRBD2 (6 bases). V lost 10 bases and J 5 bases, leaving 12 bases between the germline ends. The germline V gene encodes CDR1 LNHDA and CDR2 SQIVND (reference sequence). The CDR3 sequence is 11 residues long. CDR3 loop: CATREDHEQYF. CDR3 nucleotides: TGTGCCACCAGGGAGGACCACGAGCAGTACTTC. Filled out from reference TRBV19 and TRBJ2-7, the complete variable domain reads DGGITQSPKYLFRKEGQNVTLSCEQNLNHDAMYWYRQDPGQGLRLIYYSQIVNDFQKGDIAEGYSVSREKKESFPLTVTSAQKNPTAFYLCATREDHEQYFGPGTRLTVT.

The CDR3 DNA reads as TGTGCCAGCAGCCGAGATGACGGGAACATGAGGTCCGGAAACACCATATATTTT. Protein: CASSRDDGNMRSGNTIYF. The V and J genes are TRBV4-2 and TRBJ1-3; no firm D call. V was clipped by 4 bases and J by 4 bases, with 23 bases between them. The length of the CDR3 is 18 residues. Germline V CDR1 and CDR2: LGHNA, YNFKEQ.

This clone was found a few times. The rearrangement links TRBV6-5 to TRBJ1-4, with 8 bases that match TRBD1. V lost 4 bases and J lost 7; bases outside the gene matches: 11. The germline V gene has CDR1 MNHEY and CDR2 SVGAGI. CDR3 length: 16 residues. The CDR3 sequence is CASSSTAGGLGEKLFF. The CDR3 DNA reads TGTGCCAGCAGTTCCACGGCAGGGGGCTTGGGTGAAAAACTGTTTTTT.

This chain connects TRBV3-1 (or the pseudogene TRBV3-2) to TRBJ1-3, with 7 nucleotides matching TRBD1. Trimming took 0 bases from V and 6 from J; bases not matched to a gene: 8. Germline CDR1 reads LGHDT; CDR2 reads YNNKEL (reference sequence). The CDR3 runs 16 residues. The CDR3 bases are TGTGCCAGCAGCCAAGAGTGGACAGGTAGACTAAACACCATATATTTT. This gives the protein CASSQEWTGRLNTIYF.

The CDR3 reads CASRRGQTNYGYTF. The CDR3 nucleotides read TGTGCCAGCAGGCGGGGACAGACTAACTATGGCTACACCTTC. The chain joins TRBV28 to TRBJ1-2; 7 positions agree with TRBD1. Germline CDR1 is MDHEN and CDR2 is SYDVKM. J lost 0 bases, V lost 6 bases, and 4 bases had no gene match. This CDR3 contains 14 residues.

The chain joins TRBV20-1 to TRBJ2-2; the D gene is possibly TRBD2 (5 bases). CDR1 DFQATT and CDR2 SNEGSKA come from the germline V gene (reference sequence). Trimming shortened V by 3 bases and J by 7 bases, and 15 bases separated the two germline ends. This CDR3 spans 14 amino acids. CDR3 bases: TGCAGTGCTAGTTCCGCAGAGGGTTACGGGGAGCTGTTTTTT. It encodes CSASSAEGYGELFF.